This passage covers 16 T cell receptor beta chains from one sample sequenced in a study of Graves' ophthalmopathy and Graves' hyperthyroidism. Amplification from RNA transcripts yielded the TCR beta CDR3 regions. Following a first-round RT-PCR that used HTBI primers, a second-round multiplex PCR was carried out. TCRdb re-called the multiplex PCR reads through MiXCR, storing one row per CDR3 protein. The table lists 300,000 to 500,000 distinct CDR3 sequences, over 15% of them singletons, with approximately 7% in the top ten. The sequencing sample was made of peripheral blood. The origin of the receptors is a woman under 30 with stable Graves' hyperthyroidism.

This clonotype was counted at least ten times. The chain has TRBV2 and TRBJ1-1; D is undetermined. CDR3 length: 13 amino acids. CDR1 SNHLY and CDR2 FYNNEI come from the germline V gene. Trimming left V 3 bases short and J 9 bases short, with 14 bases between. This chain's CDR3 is CASSEGFPPQAFF. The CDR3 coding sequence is TGTGCCAGCAGTGAGGGGTTTCCTCCCCAAGCTTTCTTT.

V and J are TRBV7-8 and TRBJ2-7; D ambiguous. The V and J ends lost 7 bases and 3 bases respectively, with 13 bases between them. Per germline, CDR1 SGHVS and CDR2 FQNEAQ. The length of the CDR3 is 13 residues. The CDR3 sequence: CASNVRWDYEQYF. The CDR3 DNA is TGTGCCAGCAATGTGAGGTGGGACTACGAGCAGTACTTC.

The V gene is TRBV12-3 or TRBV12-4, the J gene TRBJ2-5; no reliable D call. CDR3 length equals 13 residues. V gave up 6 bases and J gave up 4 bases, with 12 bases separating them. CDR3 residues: CASSPRQIETQYF. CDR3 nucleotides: TGTGCCAGCAGCCCCCGCCAAATAGAGACCCAGTACTTC.

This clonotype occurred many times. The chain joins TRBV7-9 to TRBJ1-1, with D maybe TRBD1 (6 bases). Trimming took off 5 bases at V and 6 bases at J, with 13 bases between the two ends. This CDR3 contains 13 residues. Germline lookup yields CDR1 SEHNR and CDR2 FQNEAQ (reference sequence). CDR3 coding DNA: TGTGCCAGCAGCAACGCACAGGGCTCTGAAGCTTTCTTT. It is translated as CASSNAQGSEAFF.

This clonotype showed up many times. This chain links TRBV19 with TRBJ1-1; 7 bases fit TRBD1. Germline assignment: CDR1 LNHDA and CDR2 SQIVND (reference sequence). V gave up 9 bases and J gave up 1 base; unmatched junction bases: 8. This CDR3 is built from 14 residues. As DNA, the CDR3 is TGTGCCAGCCGACCACAGGGGTGGAACACTGAAGCTTTCTTT. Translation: CASRPQGWNTEAFF.

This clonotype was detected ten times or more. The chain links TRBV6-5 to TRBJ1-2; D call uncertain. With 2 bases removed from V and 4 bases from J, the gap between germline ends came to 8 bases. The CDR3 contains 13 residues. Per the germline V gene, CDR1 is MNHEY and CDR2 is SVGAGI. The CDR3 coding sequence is TGTGCCAGCAGTTACGCAAACAGCTATGGCTACACCTTC. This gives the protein CASSYANSYGYTF.

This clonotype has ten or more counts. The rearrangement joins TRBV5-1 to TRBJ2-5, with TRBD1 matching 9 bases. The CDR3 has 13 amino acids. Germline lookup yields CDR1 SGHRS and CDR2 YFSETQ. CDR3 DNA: TGCGCTAGCCAGGACAGGGGCGGTGAGACCCAGTACTTC. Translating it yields CASQDRGGETQYF.

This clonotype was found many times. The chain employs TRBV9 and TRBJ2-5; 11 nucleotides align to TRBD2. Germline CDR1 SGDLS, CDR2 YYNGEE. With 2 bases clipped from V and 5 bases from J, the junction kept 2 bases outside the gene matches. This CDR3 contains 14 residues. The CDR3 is CASSVASGGETQYF. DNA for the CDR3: TGTGCCAGCAGCGTCGCTAGCGGGGGGGAGACCCAGTACTTC.

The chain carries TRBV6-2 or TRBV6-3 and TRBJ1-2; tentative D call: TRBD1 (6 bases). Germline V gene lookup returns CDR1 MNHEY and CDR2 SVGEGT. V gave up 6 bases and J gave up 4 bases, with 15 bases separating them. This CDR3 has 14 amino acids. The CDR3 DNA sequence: TGTGCCAGCAGCCAAACTTGGGGGCTCTATGGCTACACCTTC. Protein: CASSQTWGLYGYTF.

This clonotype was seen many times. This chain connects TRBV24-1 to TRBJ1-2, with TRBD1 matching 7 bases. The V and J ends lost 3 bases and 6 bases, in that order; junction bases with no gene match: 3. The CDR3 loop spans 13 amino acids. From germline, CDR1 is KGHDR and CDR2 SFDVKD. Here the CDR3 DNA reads TGTGCCACCAGTGATCCAGGGACAGATGGCTACACCTTC. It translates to CATSDPGTDGYTF.

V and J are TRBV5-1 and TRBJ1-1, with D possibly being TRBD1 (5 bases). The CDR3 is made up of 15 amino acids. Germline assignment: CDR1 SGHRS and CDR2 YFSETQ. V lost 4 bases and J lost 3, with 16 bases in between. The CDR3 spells CASSPQGPRDTEAFF. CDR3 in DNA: TGCGCCAGCAGCCCGCAGGGCCCCAGGGACACTGAAGCTTTCTTT. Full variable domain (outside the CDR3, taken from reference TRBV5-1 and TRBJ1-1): KAGVTQTPRYLIKTRGQQVTLSCSPISGHRSVSWYQQTPGQGLQFLFEYFSETQRNKGNFPGRFSGRQFSNSRSEMNVSTLELGDSALYLCASSPQGPRDTEAFFGQGTRLTVV.

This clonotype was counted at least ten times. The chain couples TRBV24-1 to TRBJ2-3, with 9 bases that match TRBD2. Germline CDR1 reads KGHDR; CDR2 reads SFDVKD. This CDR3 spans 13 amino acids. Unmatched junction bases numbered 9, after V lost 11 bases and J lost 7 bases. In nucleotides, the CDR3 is TGTGCCAGCTCTAGCGGGGTCTTCAATACGCAGTATTTT. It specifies CASSSGVFNTQYF.

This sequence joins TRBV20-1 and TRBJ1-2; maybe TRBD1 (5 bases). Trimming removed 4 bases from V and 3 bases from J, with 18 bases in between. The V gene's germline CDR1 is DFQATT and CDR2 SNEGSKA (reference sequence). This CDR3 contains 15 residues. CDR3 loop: CSATEGTGFHYGYTF. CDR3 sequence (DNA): TGCAGTGCTACCGAGGGCACAGGTTTTCACTATGGCTACACCTTC.

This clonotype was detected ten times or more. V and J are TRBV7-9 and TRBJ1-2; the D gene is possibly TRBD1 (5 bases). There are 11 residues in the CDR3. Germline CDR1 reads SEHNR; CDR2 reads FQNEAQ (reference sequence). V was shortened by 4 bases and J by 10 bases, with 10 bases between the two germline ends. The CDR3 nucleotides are TGTGCCAGCAGCTCAGGGTACCTCTACACCTTC. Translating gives CASSSGYLYTF.

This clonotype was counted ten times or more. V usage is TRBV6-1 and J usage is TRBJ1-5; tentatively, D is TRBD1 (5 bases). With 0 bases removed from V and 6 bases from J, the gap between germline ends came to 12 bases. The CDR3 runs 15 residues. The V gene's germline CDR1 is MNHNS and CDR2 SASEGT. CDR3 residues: CASSEAQGAGQPQHF. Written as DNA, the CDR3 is TGTGCCAGCAGTGAAGCGCAGGGAGCGGGTCAGCCCCAGCATTTT.

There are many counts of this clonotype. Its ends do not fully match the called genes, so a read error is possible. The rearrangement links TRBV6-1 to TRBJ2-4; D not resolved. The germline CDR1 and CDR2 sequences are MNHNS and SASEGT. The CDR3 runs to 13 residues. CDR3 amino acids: CASSGLAQNIQYF. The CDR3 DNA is TGTGCCAGCAGTGGGTTAGCCCAAAACATTCAGTACTTC.